The clone carrying this T cell receptor beta chain was observed a few times. These data are taken from a study of blood T cell repertoires in COVID-19. The overall study: Sample material is recorded as cDNA or gDNA derived from T cells, B-cell-depleted T cells, or PBMCs.

Looked up from germline, CDR1 is MNHEY and CDR2 is SVGEGT. The CDR3 runs 14 residues. V was trimmed by 6 bases and J by 1 base, leaving 12 bases between them. Authors' data handling: Amplification with reference gene primers provided the estimates of nucleated cell counts. TCRdb's table, derived via immunoSEQ multiplex PCR, lists solely in-frame clones and lacks some. For V, J and clone size, that table is used; D and trimming come from the DNA. The sample shows about 94,000 clones, approximately 84% of them seen only once. Sequencing was performed on peripheral blood. The chain has TRBV6-2 or TRBV6-3 and TRBJ1-1, with a possible D match to TRBD1 (5 bases). The receptor comes from a man between 65 and 79 years old with COVID-19, enrolled during active disease. CDR3 in amino acids: CASSPSTANTEAFF. CDR3 coding DNA: TGTGCCAGCAGCCCGTCGACAGCGAACACTGAAGCTTTCTTT.